This record covers a single T cell receptor (beta chain). Its antigen is unknown. These data come from a study of T cell repertoires in cytomegalovirus infection. In TCRdb, the reads were re-called with MiXCR into one record per CDR3 protein. This sample has about half a million distinct CDR3 sequences, with approximately 46% found just once. Study outcomes and limitations: Dominant in the ex vivo response were TCR beta clonotypes restricted by HLA-C and specific for CMV.

Germline V gene lookup returns CDR1 SGHTA and CDR2 FQGNSA. The CDR3 runs to 15 residues. The ends were cut back, 5 bases at V and 10 bases at J, with 18 bases in the middle. Sequenced material: cultured PBMCs, taken from culture after CMV antigen stimulation. The sequence came from a human donor in good health (CMV status not recorded). Some clones in this sample may be carry-over from other donors' samples. This chain links TRBV7-2 with TRBJ1-6; D perhaps matches TRBD1 (6 bases). Here the CDR3 DNA reads TGTGCCAGCAGCCCTCAGGGGTTGTTAGCATCACCCCTCCACTTT. This codes for CASSPQGLLASPLHF.